The clone carrying this T cell receptor (beta chain) was observed a few times. Its antigen is not identified. This may be a read error: a much more frequent sequence differs by one nucleotide. It was uncontrolled infection, other autoimmune disease, pregnancy or lactation that excluded patients. Thyroid ultrasound and orbital computed tomography, with clinical symptoms and serum thyroxine and TRAb, informed diagnoses. TCR beta CDR3 regions were amplified from RNA transcripts. HTBI primers were the set used in a first-round RT-PCR of the TCR CDR3. TCRdb used MiXCR to reprocess the multiplex PCR reads, holding one entry per CDR3 protein. The profile shows 300,000 or so distinct CDR3 sequences, roughly 15% of them singletons. The record originates from a study of T cells in Graves' hyperthyroidism and ophthalmopathy. Notes on the study in general: Among clonotypes expanded in thyroid above 0.001, most were also found in blood.

CDR3 size: 16 residues. Germline lookup yields CDR1 SSHAT and CDR2 FNYEAQ (reference sequence). Sequencing was carried out using blood. The source of this sequence is a man aged 25-45 years with Graves' hyperthyroidism. The genes are TRBV7-7 and TRBJ2-1; 13 bases are a match to TRBD2. CDR3 sequence reads: CASGLLAGGPYNEQFF. CDR3 bases: TGTGCTAGCGGCTTACTAGCGGGAGGGCCCTACAATGAGCAGTTCTTC.